These 14 T cell receptor beta chains originate from one sample sequenced in a study of T cells after yellow fever vaccination (dated by TCRdb to the late 2010s). The library came from 5' RACE. This sample was sequenced with an Illumina HiSeq 2500. Starting from the raw public reads, TCRdb applied fastp trimming at Q25, assembled clones with MiXCR and retained in-frame beta chains. Duplicate CDR3 protein sequences are folded into a single record with the most common DNA and genes. The sample table contains approximately 300,000 distinct CDR3 sequences; only one count was recorded for 13% of them. Roughly 0.5% of the sample comes from the top ten. The treatment or condition label, read with the paper, signifies: live attenuated yellow fever vaccine strain. Source: CD4+ T cells sorted from PBMCs, taken 45 days after the yellow fever booster vaccination. The source is a man aged 25 to 40 who received the YFV17D yellow fever vaccine.

This chain links TRBV6-4 with TRBJ2-1, with D possibly matching TRBD2 (5 bases). The CDR3 spans 15 residues. Between the trimmed V and J ends, which lost 4 bases and 2 bases, there was a span of 12 bases. Germline V gene data show CDR1 as MRHNA and CDR2 as SNTAGT. CDR3 in amino acids: CASSAPVGAYNEQFF. The CDR3, as DNA: TGTGCCAGCAGTGCCCCGGTCGGGGCCTACAATGAGCAGTTCTTC.

This clonotype has a count of ten or more. The gene calls are TRBV20-1 and TRBJ2-7; weak D call: TRBD2 (5 bases). The V gene lost 0 bases and the J gene lost 0 bases, with 24 bases spanning the gap. The CDR3 extends over 19 amino acids. Germline CDR1 DFQATT, CDR2 SNEGSKA (reference sequence). The CDR3, as DNA: TGCAGTGCTAGAGATCACGTAAGCGGATCGTCGGCATCCTCCTACGAGCAGTACTTC. Translation gives CSARDHVSGSSASSYEQYF.

J is TRBJ2-7 and V is TRBV6-1; 7 bases line up with TRBD1. This CDR3 comprises 14 residues. J was trimmed by 4 bases and V by 0 bases; bases with no gene match: 3. The germline V gene has CDR1 MNHNS and CDR2 SASEGT. The CDR3, as DNA: TGTGCCAGCAGTGAAGCAGGGGGCCATTACGAGCAGTACTTC. This sequence encodes CASSEAGGHYEQYF.

This clonotype was recorded a few times. The chain is built from TRBV20-1 and TRBJ1-5; 7 nucleotides match TRBD1. Germline assignment: CDR1 DFQATT and CDR2 SNEGSKA (reference sequence). This CDR3 comprises 21 residues. The J segment lost 5 bases and the V segment lost 0 bases, leaving 25 bases of the junction unmatched. The CDR3 reads CSARDVYPPRTGQEGHQPQHF. The CDR3 DNA follows: TGCAGTGCTAGAGATGTTTACCCTCCTCGGACCGGACAGGAGGGGCATCAGCCCCAGCATTTT.

The V and J genes are TRBV12-3 or TRBV12-4 and TRBJ2-1; a weak D match, TRBD2 (6 bases). The CDR3 is 15 amino acids. V was clipped by 6 bases and J by 7 bases, with 19 bases between them. The CDR3 loop reads CASSHLGGSSNEQFF. CDR3 bases: TGTGCCAGCAGCCACCTAGGAGGGTCCTCTAATGAGCAGTTCTTC.

This clonotype has a handful of counts. The DNA for the CDR3 is TGTGCCAGCAGTTTAGGACAGGGCATTGAGCAGTTCTTC. Amino acids: CASSLGQGIEQFF. The chain uses TRBV12-3 or TRBV12-4 and TRBJ2-1, with 7 bases aligning to TRBD1. Losses at the gene ends were 1 base for V and 9 bases for J; bases not matched to a gene: 3. The CDR3 runs 13 residues.

The rearrangement links TRBV20-1 to TRBJ2-1; TRBD2 agrees at 10 bases. The CDR3 sequence is 15 residues long. The trim removed 0 bases at V and 10 bases at J, leaving 9 bases unmatched. Germline loops: CDR1 DFQATT, CDR2 SNEGSKA (reference sequence). CDR3 sequence (DNA): TGCAGTGCTAGAGATCCGAAGCGGGAGGGCCGAGAGCAGTTCTTC. Protein sequence: CSARDPKREGREQFF.

This clonotype was seen a few times. V usage is TRBV20-1 and J usage is TRBJ2-5; D gene uncertain. Between the trimmed V and J ends, which lost 0 bases and 4 bases, there was a span of 15 bases. Germline-derived CDR1 and CDR2 are DFQATT and SNEGSKA (reference sequence). The CDR3 totals 15 residues. CDR3 bases: TGCAGTGCTAGAGACCGCAGGCGGTATACAGAGACCCAGTACTTC. Its protein is CSARDRRRYTETQYF.

This clonotype was picked up many times. The chain recombines TRBV5-6 with TRBJ1-1, with D uncertain. This CDR3 has 11 amino acids. Trimming pared 0 bases from V and 8 bases from J, leaving 5 bases between. Looked up from germline, CDR1 is SGHDT and CDR2 is YYEEEE. CDR3 residues: CASSLGQEAFF. The CDR3 region has the DNA TGTGCCAGCAGCTTGGGGCAGGAAGCTTTCTTT.

The chain recombines TRBV20-1 with TRBJ2-1, with 12 bases that match TRBD2. Germline loops: CDR1 DFQATT, CDR2 SNEGSKA (reference sequence). There are 14 residues in the CDR3. J lost 7 bases, V lost 6 bases, and 7 bases had no gene match. CDR3 amino acids: CSATGLAGRNEQFF. The CDR3 bases are TGCAGTGCGACCGGACTAGCGGGACGGAATGAGCAGTTCTTC.

The chain has TRBV4-3 and TRBJ2-7; TRBD2 matches at 8 bases. The J segment lost 2 bases and the V segment lost 5 bases, leaving 5 bases of the junction unmatched. This CDR3 has 14 residues. Germline lookup yields CDR1 LGHNA and CDR2 YSLEER. CDR3 residues: CASSGQAGAYEQYF. The CDR3 coding sequence is TGCGCCAGCAGCGGACAAGCGGGAGCCTACGAGCAGTACTTC.

This sequence joins TRBV5-4 and TRBJ1-1; 7 bases align to TRBD1. The CDR3 totals 16 residues. The V gene end was trimmed by 0 bases and the J gene end by 1 base; junction bases not matched to a gene: 6. CDR1 and CDR2 (germline): SGHNT, YYREEE (reference sequence). The DNA of the CDR3 is TGTGCCAGCAGCTTGGGGGCAGGGGGAAGGAACACTGAAGCTTTCTTT. Translating gives CASSLGAGGRNTEAFF.

V gene TRBV2 combines with J gene TRBJ2-3, with a weak D call TRBD2 (6 bases). The CDR3 totals 14 residues. V lost 5 bases to trimming and J lost 9 bases, with 18 bases between them. Germline V gives CDR1 SNHLY, CDR2 FYNNEI. This chain's CDR3 is CASSLTGLSGTQYF. CDR3 sequence (DNA): TGTGCCAGCAGTCTCACCGGGCTGAGCGGGACGCAGTATTTT.

The chain recombines TRBV12-5 with TRBJ2-1; 12 bases align to TRBD2. The J segment lost 9 bases and the V segment lost 6 bases, leaving 3 bases of the junction unmatched. Germline V gene data show CDR1 as LGHNT and CDR2 as FRNRAP. This CDR3 contains 13 residues. The CDR3 bases are TGTGCTAGTGGGCTAGCGGGAGGGATTGAGCAGTTCTTC. Its translation is CASGLAGGIEQFF.